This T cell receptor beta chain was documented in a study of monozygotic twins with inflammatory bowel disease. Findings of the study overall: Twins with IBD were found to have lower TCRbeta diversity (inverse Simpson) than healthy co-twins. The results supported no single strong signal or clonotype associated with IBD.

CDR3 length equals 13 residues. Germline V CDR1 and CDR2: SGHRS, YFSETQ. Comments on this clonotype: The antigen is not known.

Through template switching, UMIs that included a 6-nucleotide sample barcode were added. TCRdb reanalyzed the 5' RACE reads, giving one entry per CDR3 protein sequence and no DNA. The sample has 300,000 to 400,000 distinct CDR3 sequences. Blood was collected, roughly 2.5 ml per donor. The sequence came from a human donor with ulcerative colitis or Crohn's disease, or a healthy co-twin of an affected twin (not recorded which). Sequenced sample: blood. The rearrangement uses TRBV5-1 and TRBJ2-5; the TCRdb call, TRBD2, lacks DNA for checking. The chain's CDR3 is CASSSGLQETQYF.